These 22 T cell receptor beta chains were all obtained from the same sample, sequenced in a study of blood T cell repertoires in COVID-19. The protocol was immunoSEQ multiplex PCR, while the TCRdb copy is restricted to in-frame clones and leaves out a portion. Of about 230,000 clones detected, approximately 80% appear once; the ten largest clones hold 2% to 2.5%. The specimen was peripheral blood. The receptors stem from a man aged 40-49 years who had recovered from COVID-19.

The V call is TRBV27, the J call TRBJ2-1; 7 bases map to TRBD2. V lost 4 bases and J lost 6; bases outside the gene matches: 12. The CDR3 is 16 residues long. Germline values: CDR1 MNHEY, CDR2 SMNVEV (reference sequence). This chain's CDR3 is CASSSYGGRAINEQFF. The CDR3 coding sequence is TGTGCCAGCAGTTCCTACGGGGGGAGGGCAATCAATGAGCAGTTCTTC.

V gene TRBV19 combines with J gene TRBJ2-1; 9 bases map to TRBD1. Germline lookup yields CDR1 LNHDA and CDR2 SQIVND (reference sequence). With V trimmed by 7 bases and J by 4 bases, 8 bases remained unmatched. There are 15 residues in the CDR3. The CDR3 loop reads CASTRDREGYNEQFF. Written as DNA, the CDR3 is TGTGCCAGTACCCGGGACAGGGAGGGGTACAATGAGCAGTTCTTC. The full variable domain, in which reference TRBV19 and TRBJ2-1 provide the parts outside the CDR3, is DGGITQSPKYLFRKEGQNVTLSCEQNLNHDAMYWYRQDPGQGLRLIYYSQIVNDFQKGDIAEGYSVSREKKESFPLTVTSAQKNPTAFYLCASTRDREGYNEQFFGPGTRLTVL.

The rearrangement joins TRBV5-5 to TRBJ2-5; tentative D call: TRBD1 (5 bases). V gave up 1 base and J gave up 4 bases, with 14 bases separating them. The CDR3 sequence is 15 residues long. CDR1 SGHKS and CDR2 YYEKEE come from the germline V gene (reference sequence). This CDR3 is CASSLMAGKAETQYF. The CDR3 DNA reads TGTGCCAGCAGCTTGATGGCAGGGAAGGCAGAGACCCAGTACTTC.

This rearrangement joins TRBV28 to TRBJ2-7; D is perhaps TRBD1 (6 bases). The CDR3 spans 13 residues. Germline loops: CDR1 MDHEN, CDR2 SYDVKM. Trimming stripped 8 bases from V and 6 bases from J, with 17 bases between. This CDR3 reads CASVSITGTEQYF. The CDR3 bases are TGTGCCAGCGTCTCTATTACAGGGACCGAGCAGTACTTC.

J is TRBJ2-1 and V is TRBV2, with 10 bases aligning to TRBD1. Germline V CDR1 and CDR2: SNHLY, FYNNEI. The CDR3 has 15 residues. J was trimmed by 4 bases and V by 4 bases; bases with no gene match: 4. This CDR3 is CASSVDRGGYNEQFF. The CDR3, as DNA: TGTGCCAGCAGTGTGGACAGGGGGGGATACAATGAGCAGTTCTTC.

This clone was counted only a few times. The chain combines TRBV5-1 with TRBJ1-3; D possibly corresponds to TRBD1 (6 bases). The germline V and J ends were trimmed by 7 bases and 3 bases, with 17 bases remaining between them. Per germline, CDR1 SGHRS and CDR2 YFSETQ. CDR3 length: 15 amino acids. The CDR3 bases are TGCGCCAGCCGGGACACCACGCGATATGGAAACACCATATATTTT. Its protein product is CASRDTTRYGNTIYF. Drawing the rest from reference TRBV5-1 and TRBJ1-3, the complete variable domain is KAGVTQTPRYLIKTRGQQVTLSCSPISGHRSVSWYQQTPGQGLQFLFEYFSETQRNKGNFPGRFSGRQFSNSRSEMNVSTLELGDSALYLCASRDTTRYGNTIYFGEGSWLTVV.

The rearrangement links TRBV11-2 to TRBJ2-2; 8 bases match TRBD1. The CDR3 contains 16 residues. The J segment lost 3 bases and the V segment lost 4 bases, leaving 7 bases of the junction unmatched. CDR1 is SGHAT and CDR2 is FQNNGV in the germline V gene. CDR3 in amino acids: CASSSRTGPYTGELFF. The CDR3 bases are TGTGCCAGCAGCTCCAGGACAGGGCCCTACACCGGGGAGCTGTTTTTT.

This CDR3 is CASSSYRGGENPIYNEQFF. The CDR3 nucleotides are TGTGCCAGCAGCTCTTACAGGGGTGGGGAGAATCCCATCTACAATGAGCAGTTCTTC. The V and J genes are TRBV9 and TRBJ2-1, with 7 bases that match TRBD1. With 4 bases clipped from V and 3 bases from J, the junction kept 19 bases outside the gene matches. Looked up from germline, CDR1 is SGDLS and CDR2 is YYNGEE. The CDR3 sequence is 19 residues long.

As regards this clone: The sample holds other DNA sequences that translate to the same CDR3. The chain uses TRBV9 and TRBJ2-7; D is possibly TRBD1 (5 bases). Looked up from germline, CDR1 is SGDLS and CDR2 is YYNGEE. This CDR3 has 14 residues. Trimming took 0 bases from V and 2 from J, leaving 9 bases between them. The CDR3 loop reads CASSVGQGTYEQYF. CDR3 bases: TGTGCCAGCAGCGTAGGGCAGGGTACCTACGAGCAGTACTTC.

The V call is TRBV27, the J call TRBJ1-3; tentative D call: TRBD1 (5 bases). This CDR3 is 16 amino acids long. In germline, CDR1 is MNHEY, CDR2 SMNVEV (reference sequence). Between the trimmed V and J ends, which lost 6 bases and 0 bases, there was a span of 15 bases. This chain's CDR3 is CASSYRLPHSGNTIYF. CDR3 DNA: TGTGCCAGCAGCTACAGGCTACCACACTCTGGAAACACCATATATTTT.

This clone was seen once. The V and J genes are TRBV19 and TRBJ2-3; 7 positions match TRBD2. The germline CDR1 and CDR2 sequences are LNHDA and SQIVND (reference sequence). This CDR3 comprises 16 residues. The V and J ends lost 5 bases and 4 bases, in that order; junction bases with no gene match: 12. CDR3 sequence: CASSSIGAGESDTQYF. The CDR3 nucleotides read TGTGCCAGTAGTTCGATTGGGGCGGGGGAATCAGATACGCAGTATTTT.

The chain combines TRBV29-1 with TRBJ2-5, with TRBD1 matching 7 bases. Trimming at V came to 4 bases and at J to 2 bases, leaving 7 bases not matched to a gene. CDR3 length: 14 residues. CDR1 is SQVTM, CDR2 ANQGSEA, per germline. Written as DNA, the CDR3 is TGCAGCGTTGCCATACCGGGACAGCAAGAGACCCAGTACTTC. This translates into CSVAIPGQQETQYF.

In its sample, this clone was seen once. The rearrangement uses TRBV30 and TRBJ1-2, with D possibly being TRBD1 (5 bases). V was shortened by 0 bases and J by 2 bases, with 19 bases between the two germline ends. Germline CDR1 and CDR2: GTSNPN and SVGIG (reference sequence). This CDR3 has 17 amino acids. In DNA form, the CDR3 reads TGTGCCTGGAGTGTACCGAGGTTCGGCAGGGCCAACTATGGCTACACCTTC. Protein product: CAWSVPRFGRANYGYTF.

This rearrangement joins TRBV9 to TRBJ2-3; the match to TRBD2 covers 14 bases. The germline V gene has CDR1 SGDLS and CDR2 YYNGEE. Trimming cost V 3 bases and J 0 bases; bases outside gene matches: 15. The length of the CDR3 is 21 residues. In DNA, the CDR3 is TGTGCCAGCAGCGCCGGGCGGACTAGCGGGGGGCCGGGAACTAGCACAGATACGCAGTATTTT. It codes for CASSAGRTSGGPGTSTDTQYF.

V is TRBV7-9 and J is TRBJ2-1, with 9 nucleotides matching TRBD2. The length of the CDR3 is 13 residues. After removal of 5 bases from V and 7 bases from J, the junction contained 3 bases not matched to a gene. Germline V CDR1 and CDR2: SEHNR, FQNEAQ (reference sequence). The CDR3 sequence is CASSQSGGNEQFF. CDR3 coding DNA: TGTGCCAGCAGCCAGAGCGGGGGGAATGAGCAGTTCTTC.

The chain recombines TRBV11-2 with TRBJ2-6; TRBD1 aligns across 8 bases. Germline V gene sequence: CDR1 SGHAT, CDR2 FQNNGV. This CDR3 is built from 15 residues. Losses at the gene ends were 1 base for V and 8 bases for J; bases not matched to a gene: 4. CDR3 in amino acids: CASSLGRGLTNVLTF. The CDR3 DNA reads TGTGCCAGCAGCTTAGGCAGGGGGCTTACCAACGTCCTGACTTTC.

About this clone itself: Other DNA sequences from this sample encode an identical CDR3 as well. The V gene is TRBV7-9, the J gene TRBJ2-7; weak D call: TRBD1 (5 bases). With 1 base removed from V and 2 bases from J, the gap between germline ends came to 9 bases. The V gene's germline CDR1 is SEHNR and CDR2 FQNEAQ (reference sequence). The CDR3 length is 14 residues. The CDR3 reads CASSLVAGTYEQYF. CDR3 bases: TGTGCCAGCAGCTTAGTTGCAGGGACCTACGAGCAGTACTTC.

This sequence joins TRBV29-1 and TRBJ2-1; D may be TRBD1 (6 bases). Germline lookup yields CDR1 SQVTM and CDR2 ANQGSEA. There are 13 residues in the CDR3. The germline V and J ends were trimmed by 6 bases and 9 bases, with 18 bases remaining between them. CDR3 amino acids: CSVGTSGWSEQFF. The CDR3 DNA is TGCAGCGTGGGGACATCTGGGTGGAGTGAGCAGTTCTTC.

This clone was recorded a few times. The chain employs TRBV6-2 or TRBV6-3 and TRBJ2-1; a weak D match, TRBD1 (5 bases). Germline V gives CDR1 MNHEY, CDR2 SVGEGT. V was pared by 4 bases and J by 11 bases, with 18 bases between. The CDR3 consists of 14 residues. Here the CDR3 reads CASSFPDTTDKQFF. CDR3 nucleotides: TGTGCCAGCAGTTTCCCGGACACCACGGATAAGCAGTTCTTC.

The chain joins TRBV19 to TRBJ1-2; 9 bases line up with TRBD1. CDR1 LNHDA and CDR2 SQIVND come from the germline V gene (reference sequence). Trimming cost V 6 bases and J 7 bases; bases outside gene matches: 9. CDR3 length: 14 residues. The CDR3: CASRTGGASAGYTF. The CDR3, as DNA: TGTGCCAGTAGAACAGGGGGCGCGTCGGCTGGCTACACCTTC.

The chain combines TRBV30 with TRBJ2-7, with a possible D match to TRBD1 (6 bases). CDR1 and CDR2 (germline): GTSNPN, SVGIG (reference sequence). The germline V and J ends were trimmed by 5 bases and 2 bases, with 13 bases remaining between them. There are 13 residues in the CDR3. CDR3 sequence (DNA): TGTGCCTGGCACGGGACATCCACCTACGAGCAGTACTTC. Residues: CAWHGTSTYEQYF. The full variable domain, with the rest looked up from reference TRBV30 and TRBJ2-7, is SQTIHQWPATLVQPVGSPLSLECTVEGTSNPNLYWYRQAAGRGLQLLFYSVGIGQISSEVPQNLSASRPQDRQFILSSKKLLLSDSGFYLCAWHGTSTYEQYFGPGTRLTVT.

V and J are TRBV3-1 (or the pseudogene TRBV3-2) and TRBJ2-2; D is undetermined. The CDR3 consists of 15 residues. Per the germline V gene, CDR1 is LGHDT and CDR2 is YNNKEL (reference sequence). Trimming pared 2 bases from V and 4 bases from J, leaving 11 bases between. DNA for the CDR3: TGTGCCAGCAGCCAAACTCGACACGGCACCGGGGAGCTGTTTTTT. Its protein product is CASSQTRHGTGELFF.